These 16 T cell receptor beta chains originate from one sample sequenced in a study of blood T cell repertoires in COVID-19. TCRdb keeps only in-frame clones here, not all; method: immunoSEQ multiplex PCR. The repertoire holds some 83,000 clones, with about 76% as singletons. The sample was peripheral blood. The origin of the receptors is an older man with acute or convalescent COVID-19.

The chain is built from TRBV19 and TRBJ2-5; possibly TRBD2 for D (6 bases). Trimming left V 4 bases short and J 10 bases short, with 46 bases between. The CDR3 has 23 residues. CDR1 and CDR2 (germline): LNHDA, SQIVND (reference sequence). The CDR3 region has the DNA TGTGCCAGTAGTACTTATCTCGGCGGGCTGCCACCGGGAGCACCGGGAGCCCAGGGTGACCAGTACTTC. It specifies CASSTYLGGLPPGAPGAQGDQYF.

The chain carries TRBV6-6 and TRBJ2-7, with a weak D call TRBD1 (5 bases). In germline, CDR1 is MNHNY, CDR2 SVGAGI (reference sequence). The CDR3 loop spans 13 amino acids. V gave up 6 bases and J gave up 7 bases, with 16 bases separating them. CDR3 sequence (DNA): TGTGCCAGCAGCCCGGACACGGTGGGGGAGCAGTACTTC. Its translation is CASSPDTVGEQYF.

The rearrangement links TRBV19 to TRBJ1-5, with D unresolved. This CDR3 region has 14 residues. The V end was cut by 6 bases, the J end by 0 bases, with 9 bases between. In germline, CDR1 is LNHDA, CDR2 SQIVND (reference sequence). The CDR3 bases are TGTGCCAGTAGGCGGACTCATAGCAATCAGCCCCAGCATTTT. This translates into CASRRTHSNQPQHF. The entire variable domain, with the rest obtained from reference TRBV19 and TRBJ1-5, is as follows: DGGITQSPKYLFRKEGQNVTLSCEQNLNHDAMYWYRQDPGQGLRLIYYSQIVNDFQKGDIAEGYSVSREKKESFPLTVTSAQKNPTAFYLCASRRTHSNQPQHFGDGTRLSIL.

The V gene is TRBV13, the J gene TRBJ2-1, with 7 bases lining up with TRBD2. Germline CDR1 and CDR2: PRHDT and FYEKMQ (reference sequence). This CDR3 is 14 amino acids long. The junction had 5 bases not matched to a gene; V was cut back by 3 bases and J by 6 bases. For the CDR3, the DNA is TGTGCCAGCAGCTTCTCTCGCGGGAGCAATGAGCAGTTCTTC. As protein: CASSFSRGSNEQFF.

Only one count was recorded for this clone. V usage is TRBV30 and J usage is TRBJ1-5; D ambiguous. Germline V CDR1 and CDR2: GTSNPN, SVGIG (reference sequence). Trimming shortened V by 2 bases and J by 7 bases, and 12 bases separated the two germline ends. The CDR3 runs 13 residues. CDR3 nucleotides: TGTGCCTGGAGTTACTCGGGAACACAGCCCCAGCATTTT. Its protein is CAWSYSGTQPQHF.

Regarding this clone: The same CDR3 also results from other DNA sequences found in this sample. This chain joins TRBV5-1 and TRBJ2-3; 9 bases are a match to TRBD2. Germline CDR1 reads SGHRS; CDR2 reads YFSETQ. The CDR3 has 15 residues. V lost 5 bases and J lost 0; bases outside the gene matches: 4. In DNA, the CDR3 is TGCGCCAGCAGTCCCACTAGCGGGAGCACAGATACGCAGTATTTT. This gives the protein CASSPTSGSTDTQYF.

The count of this clone is one. The sample carries other DNA sequences with the same CDR3. V gene TRBV7-9 combines with J gene TRBJ1-6, with 7 bases that match TRBD1. After removal of 5 bases from V and 10 bases from J, the junction contained 8 bases not matched to a gene. This CDR3 comprises 14 residues. Germline values: CDR1 SEHNR, CDR2 FQNEAQ (reference sequence). CDR3 nucleotide sequence: TGTGCCAGCAGCCTGGGACAGACTAGATCACCCCTCCACTTT. Its translation is CASSLGQTRSPLHF.

Written as DNA, the CDR3 is TGCAGCGTTGGGGAGACAGGGTTAGGGAACACTGAAGCTTTCTTT. This translates into CSVGETGLGNTEAFF. The rearrangement uses TRBV29-1 and TRBJ1-1; 7 bases are shared with TRBD1. The trim removed 4 bases at V and 1 base at J, leaving 9 bases unmatched. The CDR3 totals 15 residues. Germline CDR1 reads SQVTM; CDR2 reads ANQGSEA.

This chain connects TRBV27 to TRBJ1-2; no clear D gene. This CDR3 has 14 residues. V lost 5 bases and J lost 7, with 17 bases in between. CDR1 and CDR2 (germline): MNHEY, SMNVEV (reference sequence). This CDR3 reads CASSPLGAVGGYTF. CDR3 sequence (DNA): TGTGCCAGCAGTCCTCTAGGCGCGGTAGGTGGCTACACCTTC.

The chain carries TRBV5-1 and TRBJ1-3; 9 bases fit TRBD1. V lost 5 bases, J lost 6 bases, and 6 bases stayed unmatched. CDR3 length equals 14 residues. Per germline, CDR1 SGHRS and CDR2 YFSETQ. For the CDR3, the DNA is TGCGCCAGCAGGCTGGGGACAGGGCCAAACACCATATATTTT. Encoded protein: CASRLGTGPNTIYF.

The V and J genes are TRBV27 and TRBJ1-2; possibly TRBD1 for D (6 bases). CDR1 and CDR2 from the germline V gene are MNHEY and SMNVEV (reference sequence). The length of the CDR3 is 13 residues. V was pared by 4 bases and J by 8 bases, with 14 bases between. The CDR3 region has the DNA TGTGCCAGCAGTTCCACAGGGTCATTCGGCTACACCTTC. This sequence encodes CASSSTGSFGYTF.

This clone was seen a handful of times. V is TRBV28 and J is TRBJ1-6; 9 positions match TRBD1. V was clipped by 6 bases and J by 8 bases; unmatched bases: 8. Germline lookup yields CDR1 MDHEN and CDR2 SYDVKM. This CDR3 region has 15 residues. The DNA for the CDR3 is TGTGCCAGCAGCCCCAAGGGACAGGGTTATTCACCCCTCCACTTT. It translates to CASSPKGQGYSPLHF. The whole variable domain, remainder taken from reference TRBV28 and TRBJ1-6, is DVKVTQSSRYLVKRTGEKVFLECVQDMDHENMFWYRQDPGLGLRLIYFSYDVKMKEKGDIPEGYSVSREKKERFSLILESASTNQTSMYLCASSPKGQGYSPLHFGNGTRLTVT.

The chain combines TRBV5-5 with TRBJ1-2; unclear D gene. This CDR3 region has 13 residues. V lost 2 bases and J 7 bases, leaving 12 bases between the germline ends. Germline assignment: CDR1 SGHKS and CDR2 YYEKEE (reference sequence). The DNA for the CDR3 is TGTGCCAGCAGCTTTGGCGGGGAGAGTGGCTACACCTTC. This gives the protein CASSFGGESGYTF.

This clone has a single count. The chain has TRBV27 and TRBJ1-2; 10 nucleotides line up with TRBD1. After removal of 2 bases from V and 2 bases from J, the junction contained 5 bases not matched to a gene. The germline gives CDR1 MNHEY, CDR2 SMNVEV (reference sequence). The CDR3 contains 16 residues. The CDR3 is CASSLRGTGANYGYTF. CDR3 in DNA: TGTGCCAGCAGTTTACGGGGGACAGGGGCCAACTATGGCTACACCTTC.

The CDR3 spells CASSLTPGENSPLHF. In DNA, the CDR3 is TGTGCCAGCAGCTTAACCCCAGGGGAGAATTCACCCCTCCACTTT. This chain links TRBV7-3 with TRBJ1-6; D is possibly TRBD1 (6 bases). The CDR3 has 15 residues. Germline lookup yields CDR1 SGHTA and CDR2 FQGTGA. Trimming removed 0 bases at V and 7 bases at J, with 10 bases between.

As concerns this clone: Germline and junction disagree at one end, which may indicate a read error. The rearrangement uses TRBV11-2 and TRBJ1-4; D is ambiguous. Germline CDR1 is SGHAT and CDR2 is FQNNGV. The CDR3 totals 15 residues. DNA of the CDR3: TGTGCCAGCAGCCTAGATCGGGGAACTAATGAAAAACTGTTTTTT. Translating gives CASSLDRGTNEKLFF.